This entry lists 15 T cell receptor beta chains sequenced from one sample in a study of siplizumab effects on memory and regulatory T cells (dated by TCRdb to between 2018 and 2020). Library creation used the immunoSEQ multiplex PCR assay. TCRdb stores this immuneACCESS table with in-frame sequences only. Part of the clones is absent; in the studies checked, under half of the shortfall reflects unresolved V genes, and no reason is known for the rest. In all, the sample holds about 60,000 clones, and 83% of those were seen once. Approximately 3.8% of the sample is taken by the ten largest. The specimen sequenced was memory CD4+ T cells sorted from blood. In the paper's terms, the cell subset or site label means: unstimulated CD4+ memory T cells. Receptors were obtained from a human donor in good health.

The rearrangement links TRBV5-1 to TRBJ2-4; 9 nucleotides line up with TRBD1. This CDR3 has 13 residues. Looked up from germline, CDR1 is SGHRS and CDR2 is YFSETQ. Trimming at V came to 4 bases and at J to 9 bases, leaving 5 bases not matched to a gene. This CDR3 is CASSNPGQGIQYF. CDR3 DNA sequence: TGCGCCAGCAGCAATCCGGGACAGGGCATTCAGTACTTC.

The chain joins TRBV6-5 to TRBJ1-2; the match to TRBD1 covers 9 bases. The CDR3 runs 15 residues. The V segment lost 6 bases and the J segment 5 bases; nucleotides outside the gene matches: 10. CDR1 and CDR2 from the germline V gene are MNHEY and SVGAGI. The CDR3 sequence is CASSQTGGGGYGYTF. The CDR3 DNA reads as TGTGCCAGCAGCCAAACAGGGGGCGGTGGGTATGGCTACACCTTC.

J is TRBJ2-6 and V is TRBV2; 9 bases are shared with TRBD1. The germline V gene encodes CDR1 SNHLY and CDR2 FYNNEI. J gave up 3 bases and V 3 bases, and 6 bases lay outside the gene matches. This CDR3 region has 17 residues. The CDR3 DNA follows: TGTGCCAGCAGTGAGAGGACAGGGGCGGGTGGGGCCAACGTCCTGACTTTC. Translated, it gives CASSERTGAGGANVLTF. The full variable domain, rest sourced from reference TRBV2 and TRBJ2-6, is EPEVTQTPSHQVTQMGQEVILRCVPISNHLYFYWYRQILGQKVEFLVSFYNNEISEKSEIFDDQFSVERPDGSNFTLKIRSTKLEDSAMYFCASSERTGAGGANVLTFGAGSRLTVL.

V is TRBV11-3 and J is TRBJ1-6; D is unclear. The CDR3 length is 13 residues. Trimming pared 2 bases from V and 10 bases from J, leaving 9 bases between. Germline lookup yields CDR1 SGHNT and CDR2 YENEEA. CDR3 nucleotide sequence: TGTGCCAGCAGCTTATCCGGAGGATCACCCCTCCACTTT. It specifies CASSLSGGSPLHF.

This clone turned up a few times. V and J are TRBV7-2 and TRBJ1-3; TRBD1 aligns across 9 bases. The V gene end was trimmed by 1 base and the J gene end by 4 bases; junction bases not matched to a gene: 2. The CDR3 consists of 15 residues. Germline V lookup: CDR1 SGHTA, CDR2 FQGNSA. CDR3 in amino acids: CASSLDRGPGNTIYF. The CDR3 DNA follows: TGTGCCAGCAGCTTAGACAGGGGGCCCGGAAACACCATATATTTT. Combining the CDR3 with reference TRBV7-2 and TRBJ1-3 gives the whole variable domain GAGVSQSPSNKVTEKGKDVELRCDPISGHTALYWYRQSLGQGLEFLIYFQGNSAPDKSGLPSDRFSAERTGGSVSTLTIQRTQQEDSAVYLCASSLDRGPGNTIYFGEGSWLTVV.

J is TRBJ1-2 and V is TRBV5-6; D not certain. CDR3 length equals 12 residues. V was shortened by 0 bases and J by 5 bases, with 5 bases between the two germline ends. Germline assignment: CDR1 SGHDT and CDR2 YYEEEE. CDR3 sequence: CASSLDGYGYTF. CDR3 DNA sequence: TGTGCCAGCAGCTTGGATGGGTATGGCTACACCTTC.

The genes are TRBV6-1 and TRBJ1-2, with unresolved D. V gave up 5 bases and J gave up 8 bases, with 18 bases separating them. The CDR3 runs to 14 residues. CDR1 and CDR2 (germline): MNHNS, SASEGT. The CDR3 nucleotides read TGTGCCAGCAGTCGAGAAAGGAGAGACGTGGGCTACACCTTC. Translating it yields CASSRERRDVGYTF.

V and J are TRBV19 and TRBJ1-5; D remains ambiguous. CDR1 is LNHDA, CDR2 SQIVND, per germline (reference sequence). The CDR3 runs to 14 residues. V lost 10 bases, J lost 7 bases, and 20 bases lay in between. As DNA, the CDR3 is TGTGCCACTCAAGAGAGGGAGGTGCTCCAGCCCCAGCATTTT. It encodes CATQEREVLQPQHF.

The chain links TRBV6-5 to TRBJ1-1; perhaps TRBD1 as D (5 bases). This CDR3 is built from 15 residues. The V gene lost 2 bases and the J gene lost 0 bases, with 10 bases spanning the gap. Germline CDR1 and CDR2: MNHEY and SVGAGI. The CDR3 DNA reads TGTGCCAGCAGTTACCAGGGATATTTGAACACTGAAGCTTTCTTT. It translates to CASSYQGYLNTEAFF.

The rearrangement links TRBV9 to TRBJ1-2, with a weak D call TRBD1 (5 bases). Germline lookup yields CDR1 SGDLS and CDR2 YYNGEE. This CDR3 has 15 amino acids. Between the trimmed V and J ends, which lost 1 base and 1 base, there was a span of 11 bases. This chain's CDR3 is CASSVLDTYNYGYTF. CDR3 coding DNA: TGTGCCAGCAGCGTACTGGACACCTATAACTATGGCTACACCTTC.

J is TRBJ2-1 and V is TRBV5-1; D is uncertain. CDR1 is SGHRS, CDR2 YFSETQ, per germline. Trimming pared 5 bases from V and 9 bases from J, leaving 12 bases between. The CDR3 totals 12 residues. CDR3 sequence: CASSVEFGEQFF. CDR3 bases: TGCGCCAGCAGTGTAGAGTTCGGTGAGCAGTTCTTC.

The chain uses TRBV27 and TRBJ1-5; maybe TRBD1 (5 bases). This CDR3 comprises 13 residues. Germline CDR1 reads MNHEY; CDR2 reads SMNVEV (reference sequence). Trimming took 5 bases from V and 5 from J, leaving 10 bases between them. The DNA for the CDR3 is TGTGCCAGCAGTCCAAGGGGTCATCAGCCCCAGCATTTT. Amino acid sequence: CASSPRGHQPQHF.

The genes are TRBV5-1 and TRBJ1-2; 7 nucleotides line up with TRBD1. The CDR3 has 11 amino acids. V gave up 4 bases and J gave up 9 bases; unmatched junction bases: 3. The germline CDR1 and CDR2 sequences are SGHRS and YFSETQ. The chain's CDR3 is CASSEGQRYTF. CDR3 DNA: TGCGCCAGCAGCGAGGGACAGCGCTACACCTTC.

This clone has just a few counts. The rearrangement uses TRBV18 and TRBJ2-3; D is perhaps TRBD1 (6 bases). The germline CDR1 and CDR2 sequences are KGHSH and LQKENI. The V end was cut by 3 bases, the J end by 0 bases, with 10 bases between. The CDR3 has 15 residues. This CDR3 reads CASSPTGFSTDTQYF. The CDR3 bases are TGTGCCAGCTCACCCACAGGGTTTAGCACAGATACGCAGTATTTT. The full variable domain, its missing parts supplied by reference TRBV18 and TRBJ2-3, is NAGVMQNPRHLVRRRGQEARLRCSPMKGHSHVYWYRQLPEEGLKFMVYLQKENIIDESGMPKERFSAEFPKEGPSILRIQQVVRGDSAAYFCASSPTGFSTDTQYFGPGTRLTVL.

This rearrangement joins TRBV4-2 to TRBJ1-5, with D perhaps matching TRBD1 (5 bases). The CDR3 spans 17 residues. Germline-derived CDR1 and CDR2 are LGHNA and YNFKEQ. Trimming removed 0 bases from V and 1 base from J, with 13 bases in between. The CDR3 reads CASSQDLIGASNQPQHF. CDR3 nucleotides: TGTGCCAGCAGCCAAGATTTAATCGGGGCCAGCAATCAGCCCCAGCATTTT.